The subject of this entry is one T cell receptor (beta chain). Its target antigen remains unknown. Per-nucleotide qualities are absent, and no much larger clonotype sits a single base away. The data belong to a study of blood T cell repertoires in COVID-19 (dated by TCRdb to 2019 to 2021). In the study overall: Collaborator samples came from the United States, Italy and Spain and covered acute and convalescent phases of COVID-19. The material from the prospective study consisted of cDNA or gDNA derived from T cells, B-cell-depleted T cells, or PBMCs. Deeply sampled blood TCRbeta repertoires from subjects exposed to, actively infected with, or recovered from COVID-19 were included in the dataset. A freely available public database, intended as a resource for researchers studying the immune response to SARS-CoV-2, is where the repertoires were released. Samples came from the ongoing ImmuneRACE study (first 160 participants) plus 1,254 subjects from 6 global collaborators. Sample metadata almost always included a de-identified subject ID, COVID-19 status, age in years and sex. Where available, HLA class I and class II types were obtained from metadata supplied by the sample provider rather than from assay-based typing.

The immunoSEQ Assay, a bias-controlled multiplex PCR, was used to amplify TCRbeta CDR3 regions from genomic DNA. The original pipeline was this. Within the assay, amplification of reference gene primers was used to estimate how many nucleated cells each sample contained. To quantify the absolute abundance of each unique TCRbeta CDR3 rearrangement, sequence reads were collapsed and filtered. Productive Simpson clonality was computed per sample as the square root of Simpson's diversity index over productive rearrangements. The table comes from immuneACCESS by way of TCRdb, which keeps in-frame sequences with V and J called. Part of the clones is missing from these tables; in studies checked, under half for an unresolved V gene and the rest for unknown reasons. The DNA gave D and trimming, while V, J and clone size come from that table. The sample table holds tens of thousands of clones, of which 75% to 90% were seen once. In total, the top ten clones hold around a sixth of the sample.

What the research found in general, with its limitations: The amount of clinical and demographic metadata varied by source and participant and was provided uncurated.

Whole blood was collected in K2EDTA tubes by collaborating institutions according to the institutions' own protocols. For TCRbeta analysis, collaborators shipped samples as frozen whole blood, isolated PBMCs, or DNA extracted from either of those sample types. From the cysteine through the phenylalanine, the CDR3 covers 16 amino acids. CDR3 DNA is the only sequence kept; it has 48 bases, read in frame from the first base. Deletion took 0 bases off V and 3 bases off J, with a span of 13 bases between the germline ends. The germline V gene provides CDR1 SGHRS and CDR2 YFSETQ. The sequenced sample was peripheral blood. Recombination linked TRBV5-1 to TRBJ1-3, and the D gene may be TRBD1, 6 bases matching. The sequence derives from a woman over 75 with acute or convalescent COVID-19. DNA sequence: TGCGCCAGCAGCTTGGGGGGCCGGACAGATGGAAACACCATATATTTT. The translation is CASSLGGRTDGNTIYF.